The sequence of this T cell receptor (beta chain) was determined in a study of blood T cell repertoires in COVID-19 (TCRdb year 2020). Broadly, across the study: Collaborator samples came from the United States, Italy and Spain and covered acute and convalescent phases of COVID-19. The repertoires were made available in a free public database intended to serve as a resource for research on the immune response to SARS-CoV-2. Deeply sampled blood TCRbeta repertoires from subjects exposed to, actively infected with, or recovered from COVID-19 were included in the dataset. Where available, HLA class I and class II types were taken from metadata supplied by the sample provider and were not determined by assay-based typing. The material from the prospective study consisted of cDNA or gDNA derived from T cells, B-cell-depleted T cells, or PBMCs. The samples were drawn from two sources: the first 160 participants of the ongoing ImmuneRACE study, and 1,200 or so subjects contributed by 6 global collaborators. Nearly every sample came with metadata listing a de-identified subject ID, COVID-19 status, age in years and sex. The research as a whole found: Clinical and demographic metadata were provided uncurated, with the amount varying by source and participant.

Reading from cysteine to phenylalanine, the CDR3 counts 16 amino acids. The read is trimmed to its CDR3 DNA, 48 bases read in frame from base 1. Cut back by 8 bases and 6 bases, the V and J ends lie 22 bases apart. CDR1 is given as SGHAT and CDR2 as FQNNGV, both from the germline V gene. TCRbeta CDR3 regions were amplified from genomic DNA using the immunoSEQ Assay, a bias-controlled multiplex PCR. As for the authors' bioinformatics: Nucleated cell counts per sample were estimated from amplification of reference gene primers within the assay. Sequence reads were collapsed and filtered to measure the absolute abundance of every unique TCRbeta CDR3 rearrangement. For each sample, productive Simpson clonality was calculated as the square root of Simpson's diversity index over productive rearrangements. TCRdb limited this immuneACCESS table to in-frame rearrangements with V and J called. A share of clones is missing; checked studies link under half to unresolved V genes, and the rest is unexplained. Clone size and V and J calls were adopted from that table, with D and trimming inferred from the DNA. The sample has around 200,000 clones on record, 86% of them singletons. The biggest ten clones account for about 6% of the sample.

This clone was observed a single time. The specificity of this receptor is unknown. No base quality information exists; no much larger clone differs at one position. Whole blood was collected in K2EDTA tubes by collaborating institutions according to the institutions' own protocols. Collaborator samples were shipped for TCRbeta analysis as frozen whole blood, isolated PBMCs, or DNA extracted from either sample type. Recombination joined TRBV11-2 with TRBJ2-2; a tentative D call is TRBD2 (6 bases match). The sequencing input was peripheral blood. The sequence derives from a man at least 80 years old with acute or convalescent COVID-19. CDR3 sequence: CASFGDGRPIPGELFF. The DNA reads TGTGCCAGCTTTGGGGACGGGAGACCGATACCCGGGGAGCTGTTTTTT.